These 32 T cell receptor beta chains originate from one sample sequenced in a study of shared clonotypes between healthy human individuals. Naive CD8 cells comprised CD45RO-negative, CCR7-positively selected cells, excluding terminally differentiated effector memory CD45RA+ cells. Repertoires were generated with immunoSEQ multiplex PCR, while TCRdb's copy carries only in-frame clones and drops some. Among hundreds of thousands of clones listed, approximately 96% were seen once. Sequencing was carried out using naive CD8+ T cells sorted from blood. All receptors derive from a woman in her 30s in good health.

This chain links TRBV5-6 with TRBJ1-2, with 7 nucleotides matching TRBD1. J lost 5 bases, V lost 4 bases, and 5 bases had no gene match. Germline V gene sequence: CDR1 SGHDT, CDR2 YYEEEE. The length of the CDR3 is 13 residues. CDR3 region: CASSQGTAYGYTF. For the CDR3, the DNA is TGTGCCAGCAGCCAGGGGACAGCTTATGGCTACACCTTC. Variable domain in full (rest from reference TRBV5-6 and TRBJ1-2): DAGVTQSPTHLIKTRGQQVTLRCSPKSGHDTVSWYQQALGQGPQFIFQYYEEEERQRGNFPDRFSGHQFPNYSSELNVNALLLGDSALYLCASSQGTAYGYTFGSGTRLTVV.

For this clone: The DNA is omitted, as the CDR3 cannot be located on it reliably, and the CDR3 follows TCRdb's listing. V usage is TRBV27 and J usage is TRBJ2-3; no check of the table's D call, TRBD2, against the DNA was made. The CDR3 spans 16 amino acids, including both terminal residues. Germline loops: CDR1 MNHEY, CDR2 SMNVEV (reference sequence). The CDR3 spells CASSLGTGGITDTQYF.

This clone showed up just once. The chain couples TRBV25-1 to TRBJ2-1; D perhaps matches TRBD1 (5 bases). V lost 0 bases to trimming and J lost 8 bases, with 14 bases between them. Germline-derived CDR1 and CDR2 are MGHDK and SYGVNS. This CDR3 region has 15 residues. In DNA form, the CDR3 reads TGTGCCAGCAGTGAATATGAGGCAGGGCCGGATGAGCAGTTCTTC. Its translation is CASSEYEAGPDEQFF.

The V and J genes are TRBV6-4 and TRBJ2-5; possibly TRBD1 for D (5 bases). The J call could be wrong; TRBJ2-7 is a better fit for the DNA end. Germline V CDR1 and CDR2: MRHNA, SNTAGT. This CDR3 comprises 13 residues. As DNA, the CDR3 is TGTGCCAGCAGTGACTCGCCAGGGTACGAGCAGTACTTC. Encoded protein: CASSDSPGYEQYF.

The chain recombines TRBV27 with TRBJ1-5; D gene ambiguous. Trimming pared 0 bases from V and 4 bases from J, leaving 1 base between. Per germline, CDR1 MNHEY and CDR2 SMNVEV (reference sequence). The CDR3 is 12 residues long. CDR3 region: CASSLSNQPQHF. In nucleotides, the CDR3 is TGTGCCAGCAGTTTATCGAATCAGCCCCAGCATTTT.

The chain is built from TRBV6-5 and TRBJ2-1; tentatively, D is TRBD1 (6 bases). The ends were cut back, 1 base at V and 5 bases at J, with 12 bases in the middle. The V gene's germline CDR1 is MNHEY and CDR2 SVGAGI. The CDR3 has 15 amino acids. Here the CDR3 DNA reads TGTGCCAGCAGTTACTTGGGGGCAGCCGACAATGAGCAGTTCTTC. Translated: CASSYLGAADNEQFF.

In regard to this clone: Other DNA sequences in the sample encode the same CDR3. V usage is TRBV6-5 and J usage is TRBJ2-7; possibly TRBD2 for D (7 bases). The V end lost 6 bases, the J end lost 3 bases, and 12 bases lay between the germline ends. The CDR3 runs to 13 residues. Germline V gene lookup returns CDR1 MNHEY and CDR2 SVGAGI. CDR3 bases: TGTGCCAGCAGCGAGGGGGGGAGCTACGAGCAGTACTTC. This encodes CASSEGGSYEQYF.

This chain uses TRBV25-1 with TRBJ2-1; TRBD2 agrees at 11 bases. J gave up 6 bases and V 2 bases, and 6 bases lay outside the gene matches. This CDR3 is 16 amino acids long. CDR1 MGHDK and CDR2 SYGVNS come from the germline V gene. CDR3 bases: TGTGCCAGCAGTGAAAAAACCGGGACTAGCGGCAATGAGCAGTTCTTC. Its translation: CASSEKTGTSGNEQFF.

V usage is TRBV10-3 and J usage is TRBJ1-1, with TRBD1 identical over 7 bases. The CDR3 totals 16 residues. The V and J ends lost 6 bases and 0 bases, in that order; junction bases with no gene match: 10. Germline V gene sequence: CDR1 ENHRY, CDR2 SYGVKD. The DNA of the CDR3 is TGTGCCATCAGCCACGGACAGGAAATTATGAACACTGAAGCTTTCTTT. Translation: CAISHGQEIMNTEAFF.

This clone has a handful of counts. The chain is built from TRBV27 and TRBJ2-3; D remains ambiguous. CDR1 MNHEY and CDR2 SMNVEV come from the germline V gene (reference sequence). The CDR3 loop spans 13 amino acids. With 2 bases removed from V and 5 bases from J, the gap between germline ends came to 8 bases. The CDR3 here is CASSLTGLDTQYF. CDR3 bases: TGTGCCAGCAGTTTAACGGGTCTAGATACGCAGTATTTT.

As concerns this clone: Other DNA sequences in the same sample also yield this CDR3. The V gene is TRBV9, the J gene TRBJ2-3; 10 nucleotides align to TRBD2. With 2 bases clipped from V and 2 bases from J, the junction kept 2 bases outside the gene matches. CDR3 length: 15 amino acids. Germline V gene lookup returns CDR1 SGDLS and CDR2 YYNGEE. DNA for the CDR3: TGTGCCAGCAGCGTCGGACTAGCGGACACAGATACGCAGTATTTT. Its translation: CASSVGLADTDTQYF.

The J gene is TRBJ1-2, the V gene TRBV2, with unresolved D. V was shortened by 10 bases and J by 12 bases, with 12 bases between the two germline ends. The CDR3 is made up of 9 amino acids. CDR1 is SNHLY and CDR2 is FYNNEI in the germline V gene. CDR3 sequence (DNA): TGTGCCATCCGAGGAGTCGACACCTTC. Amino acid sequence: CAIRGVDTF.

This clone was seen just once. Other DNA sequences in the same sample also yield this CDR3. This chain connects TRBV27 to TRBJ2-7; 10 bases line up with TRBD2. The CDR3 spans 14 residues. Unmatched junction bases numbered 3, after V lost 5 bases and J lost 2 bases. Germline CDR1 and CDR2: MNHEY and SMNVEV (reference sequence). CDR3 loop: CASSPLAGAYEQYF. The CDR3 bases are TGTGCCAGCAGTCCCCTAGCGGGGGCCTACGAGCAGTACTTC.

V gene TRBV28 combines with J gene TRBJ1-1; D gene ambiguous. The CDR3 totals 11 residues. CDR1 and CDR2 (germline): MDHEN, SYDVKM. V was shortened by 3 bases and J by 7 bases, with 6 bases between the two germline ends. Here the CDR3 DNA reads TGTGCCAGCAGTTTCATAGGTGAAGCTTTCTTT. Translated, it gives CASSFIGEAFF.

The chain has TRBV19 and TRBJ2-1; D remains unclear. Trimming cost V 6 bases and J 0 bases, with 12 bases left between them. Germline CDR1 is LNHDA and CDR2 is SQIVND (reference sequence). This CDR3 comprises 15 residues. In nucleotides, the CDR3 is TGTGCCAGTAGCCTTTACAGACACTCCTACAATGAGCAGTTCTTC. Translation: CASSLYRHSYNEQFF. The variable domain in full, completed from reference TRBV19 and TRBJ2-1, reads DGGITQSPKYLFRKEGQNVTLSCEQNLNHDAMYWYRQDPGQGLRLIYYSQIVNDFQKGDIAEGYSVSREKKESFPLTVTSAQKNPTAFYLCASSLYRHSYNEQFFGPGTRLTVL.

V and J are TRBV19 and TRBJ1-2; 9 positions match TRBD1. V trimming: 5 bases; J trimming: 7 bases; junction bases outside the gene matches: 8. This CDR3 comprises 14 residues. Germline CDR1 is LNHDA and CDR2 is SQIVND (reference sequence). The CDR3 region has the DNA TGTGCCAGTAGTTCCCTGGACAGGGGCGTTGGCTACACCTTC. Translated: CASSSLDRGVGYTF.

J is TRBJ2-2 and V is TRBV28; D is uncertain. Per the germline V gene, CDR1 is MDHEN and CDR2 is SYDVKM. Trimming shortened V by 6 bases and J by 2 bases, and 4 bases separated the two germline ends. The length of the CDR3 is 12 residues. CDR3 sequence: CASRLNTGELFF. CDR3 coding DNA: TGTGCCAGCAGATTAAACACCGGGGAGCTGTTTTTT. Looking up the rest from reference TRBV28 and TRBJ2-2 gives the full variable domain: DVKVTQSSRYLVKRTGEKVFLECVQDMDHENMFWYRQDPGLGLRLIYFSYDVKMKEKGDIPEGYSVSREKKERFSLILESASTNQTSMYLCASRLNTGELFFGEGSRLTVL.

CDR3 amino acids: CASSFYRGGGYTF. Written as DNA, the CDR3 is TGTGCCAGCAGCTTCTACAGGGGGGGTGGCTACACCTTC. This sequence joins TRBV13 and TRBJ1-2; 8 bases are shared with TRBD1. The length of the CDR3 is 13 residues. Per the germline V gene, CDR1 is PRHDT and CDR2 is FYEKMQ (reference sequence). The V gene end was trimmed by 3 bases and the J gene end by 7 bases; junction bases not matched to a gene: 4. Supplemented by reference TRBV13 and TRBJ1-2, the full variable domain reads AAGVIQSPRHLIKEKRETATLKCYPIPRHDTVYWYQQGPGQDPQFLISFYEKMQSDKGSIPDRFSAQQFSDYHSELNMSSLELGDSALYFCASSFYRGGGYTFGSGTRLTVV.

The chain carries TRBV6-5 and TRBJ2-1; 8 positions match TRBD2. The germline CDR1 and CDR2 sequences are MNHEY and SVGAGI. CDR3 length equals 15 residues. V lost 2 bases, J lost 7 bases, and 7 bases stayed unmatched. Written as DNA, the CDR3 is TGTGCCAGCAGTTACGACGCGGGAGGCGGGAATGAGCAGTTCTTC. Translation: CASSYDAGGGNEQFF.

The rearrangement joins TRBV27 to TRBJ1-5; a weak D match, TRBD1 (5 bases). Germline loops: CDR1 MNHEY, CDR2 SMNVEV (reference sequence). The germline V and J ends were trimmed by 5 bases and 4 bases, with 12 bases remaining between them. This CDR3 contains 14 residues. CDR3 coding DNA: TGTGCCAGCAGTGTGGGGCTAGGGAATCAGCCCCAGCATTTT. As protein: CASSVGLGNQPQHF.

The chain carries TRBV13 and TRBJ2-1, with 10 bases identical to TRBD2. There are 19 residues in the CDR3. Germline V gene sequence: CDR1 PRHDT, CDR2 FYEKMQ (reference sequence). Trimming at V came to 2 bases and at J to 6 bases, leaving 16 bases not matched to a gene. CDR3 DNA sequence: TGTGCCAGCAGCTTACATGAGCGGACTAGCGGCTCTAAATCCAATGAGCAGTTCTTC. This gives the protein CASSLHERTSGSKSNEQFF.

This chain connects TRBV9 to TRBJ2-2; 10 bases are a match to TRBD1. Looked up from germline, CDR1 is SGDLS and CDR2 is YYNGEE. Germline trimming cut 0 bases from V and 4 bases from J; bases unmatched to any gene: 0. The CDR3 consists of 15 residues. The CDR3: CASSVGTGGTGELFF. CDR3 sequence (DNA): TGTGCCAGCAGCGTAGGGACAGGGGGCACCGGGGAGCTGTTTTTT.

The gene calls are TRBV5-4 and TRBJ2-5; no reliable D call. Germline V CDR1 and CDR2: SGHNT, YYREEE (reference sequence). The V end was cut by 4 bases, the J end by 5 bases, with 12 bases between. CDR3 length: 13 amino acids. CDR3 coding DNA: TGTGCCAGCAGCCCGGAAGATATCGAGACCCAGTACTTC. Translating gives CASSPEDIETQYF.

The chain employs TRBV11-2 and TRBJ2-1; no clear D gene. The V and J ends lost 2 bases and 10 bases respectively, with 9 bases between them. CDR1 is SGHAT, CDR2 FQNNGV, per germline. The CDR3 consists of 12 residues. The CDR3 loop is CASSLLAEEQFF. The CDR3 DNA is TGTGCCAGCAGCTTATTGGCGGAAGAGCAGTTCTTC.

This chain joins TRBV4-1 and TRBJ2-1; D perhaps matches TRBD2 (6 bases). This CDR3 has 16 amino acids. The germline CDR1 and CDR2 sequences are MGHRA and YSYEKL. V was pared by 0 bases and J by 5 bases, with 14 bases between. The CDR3 here is CASSQETTSRDNEQFF. The CDR3 nucleotides are TGCGCCAGCAGCCAAGAGACCACTAGCAGGGACAATGAGCAGTTCTTC.

This clone was seen only a few times. The V gene is TRBV9, the J gene TRBJ2-5, with a tentative D call TRBD2 (6 bases). CDR1 is SGDLS, CDR2 YYNGEE, per germline. The V and J ends lost 5 bases and 4 bases respectively, with 12 bases between them. The CDR3 is 13 amino acids. CDR3: CASRGLSSETQYF. For the CDR3, the DNA is TGTGCCAGCAGGGGACTTTCCTCAGAGACCCAGTACTTC. Using reference TRBV9 and TRBJ2-5 for the parts outside the CDR3, the full variable domain is DSGVTQTPKHLITATGQRVTLRCSPRSGDLSVYWYQQSLDQGLQFLIQYYNGEERAKGNILERFSAQQFPDLHSELNLSSLELGDSALYFCASRGLSSETQYFGPGTRLLVL.

This chain joins TRBV5-1 and TRBJ2-7; possibly TRBD1 or TRBD2 for D (5 bases each). This CDR3 contains 17 residues. Germline CDR1 reads SGHRS; CDR2 reads YFSETQ. Trimming stripped 4 bases from V and 2 bases from J, with 22 bases between. The CDR3 nucleotides read TGCGCCAGCAGCCCCTCCTCCTTGGGGACCATGACCTACGAGCAGTACTTC. Translating it yields CASSPSSLGTMTYEQYF.

The J gene is TRBJ2-5, the V gene TRBV28; D remains ambiguous. This CDR3 is 15 amino acids long. The germline V gene has CDR1 MDHEN and CDR2 SYDVKM. V lost 6 bases, J lost 3 bases, and 17 bases lay in between. CDR3 loop: CASSPLVGWEETQYF. The CDR3 DNA is TGTGCCAGCAGCCCCCTTGTTGGGTGGGAAGAGACCCAGTACTTC. Variable domain in full (rest from reference TRBV28 and TRBJ2-5): DVKVTQSSRYLVKRTGEKVFLECVQDMDHENMFWYRQDPGLGLRLIYFSYDVKMKEKGDIPEGYSVSREKKERFSLILESASTNQTSMYLCASSPLVGWEETQYFGPGTRLLVL.

The V call is TRBV6-1, the J call TRBJ2-7; 8 bases match TRBD2. The CDR3 is made up of 14 amino acids. V gave up 1 base and J gave up 4 bases; unmatched junction bases: 3. Germline CDR1 reads MNHNS; CDR2 reads SASEGT. The DNA of the CDR3 is TGTGCCAGCAGTGAAGGACTAGCGACTTACGAGCAGTACTTC. Protein: CASSEGLATYEQYF.

V usage is TRBV4-1 and J usage is TRBJ2-2, with no clear D. CDR1 is MGHRA, CDR2 YSYEKL, per germline. This CDR3 contains 16 residues. Trimming took 0 bases from V and 0 from J, leaving 8 bases between them. The CDR3 DNA is TGCGCCAGCAGCCAAGAAAGCCTCGCGAACACCGGGGAGCTGTTTTTT. It translates to CASSQESLANTGELFF.

This chain links TRBV28 with TRBJ1-4; unclear D gene. Germline CDR1 is MDHEN and CDR2 is SYDVKM. V was pared by 8 bases and J by 7 bases, with 14 bases between. The CDR3 loop spans 13 amino acids. The CDR3 DNA sequence: TGTGCCAGCGGATTTCCGAATGTTGAAAAACTGTTTTTT. This encodes CASGFPNVEKLFF.

The chain has TRBV28 and TRBJ1-3; no definite D call. The germline V gene has CDR1 MDHEN and CDR2 SYDVKM. The CDR3 length is 15 residues. V lost 3 bases, J lost 4 bases, and 13 bases lay in between. CDR3 protein: CASSFLPERGNTIYF. CDR3 in DNA: TGTGCCAGCAGTTTTCTACCCGAGAGGGGAAACACCATATATTTT.